This T cell receptor beta chain came from a study of cytomegalovirus exposure and HLA in healthy donors. The CDR3 covers 13 residues. Germline-derived CDR1 and CDR2 are KGHSH and LQKENI. V gave up 3 bases and J gave up 4 bases, with 7 bases separating them. Study results and limitations: TCR clusters originating in the first cohort tended to co-occur in the 110 or so validation repertoires, according to a later analysis.

This clone was seen a single time. No antigen is known for it. Libraries were prepared by immunoSEQ multiplex PCR; TCRdb keeps only in-frame clonotypes and omits some of them. The sample shows about 160,000 clones, around 92% of them seen only once. The sample taken for sequencing was PBMCs. V usage is TRBV18 and J usage is TRBJ1-5; D perhaps matches TRBD1 (5 bases). The sequence derives from a man aged 18 to 30 in good health and CMV-seropositive. The CDR3 reads CASSPGGNQPQHF. CDR3 sequence (DNA): TGTGCCAGCTCACCCGGGGGGAATCAGCCCCAGCATTTT. Full variable domain (outside the CDR3, taken from reference TRBV18 and TRBJ1-5): NAGVMQNPRHLVRRRGQEARLRCSPMKGHSHVYWYRQLPEEGLKFMVYLQKENIIDESGMPKERFSAEFPKEGPSILRIQQVVRGDSAAYFCASSPGGNQPQHFGDGTRLSIL.